Following are 32 T cell receptor beta chains from one sample sequenced in a study of blood T cell repertoires in COVID-19. Using immunoSEQ multiplex PCR, the repertoire was profiled, and TCRdb retains in-frame clones only, with some absent. Among some 89,000 clones, approximately 79% were seen once, and the ten largest hold about 11%. Sequenced material: peripheral blood. The receptor set was obtained from a man between 65 and 85 years old with acute or convalescent COVID-19.

The chain carries TRBV12-3 or TRBV12-4 and TRBJ1-2, with 7 bases that match TRBD1. This CDR3 is built from 13 residues. J gave up 4 bases and V 6 bases, and 5 bases lay outside the gene matches. The DNA for the CDR3 is TGTGCCAGCAGCCCACAGGGGCCCTATGGCTACACCTTC. This sequence encodes CASSPQGPYGYTF.

A single count supports this clone. The chain employs TRBV29-1 and TRBJ2-2; D unclear. Per germline, CDR1 SQVTM and CDR2 ANQGSEA. Trimming cost V 3 bases and J 0 bases, with 8 bases left between them. The CDR3 runs 14 residues. CDR3 amino acids: CSVDGSSNTGELFF. DNA of the CDR3: TGCAGCGTTGATGGTAGCTCGAACACCGGGGAGCTGTTTTTT.

In this sample, this clone turned up a few times. This chain links TRBV28 with TRBJ2-5, with D tentatively TRBD2 (6 bases). The CDR3 extends over 13 amino acids. Germline V gene data show CDR1 as MDHEN and CDR2 as SYDVKM. Trimming removed 1 base from V and 5 bases from J, with 8 bases in between. This CDR3 reads CASSLSGEETQYF. In DNA form, the CDR3 reads TGTGCCAGCAGTTTATCGGGGGAGGAGACCCAGTACTTC.

This rearrangement joins TRBV2 to TRBJ2-7; 8 nucleotides line up with TRBD1. With V trimmed by 7 bases and J by 6 bases, 8 bases remained unmatched. The CDR3 runs 13 residues. The germline V gene has CDR1 SNHLY and CDR2 FYNNEI. CDR3 nucleotides: TGTGCCAGCACCCGGGACAGGCTGTCCGAGCAGTACTTC. The encoded protein is CASTRDRLSEQYF.

CDR3 sequence (DNA): TGCGCCAGCAGCTGGGGGACGACAGGGGCCGTCTCTGGAAACACCATATATTTT. Residues: CASSWGTTGAVSGNTIYF. V is TRBV5-1 and J is TRBJ1-3; TRBD1 aligns across 8 bases. V lost 3 bases to trimming and J lost 0 bases; unmatched junction nucleotides: 11. Germline CDR1 and CDR2: SGHRS and YFSETQ. This CDR3 region has 18 residues.

This chain joins TRBV28 and TRBJ2-3, with 11 bases aligning to TRBD2. The V segment lost 1 base and the J segment 4 bases; nucleotides outside the gene matches: 16. Germline V gives CDR1 MDHEN, CDR2 SYDVKM. This CDR3 region has 20 residues. The CDR3 DNA follows: TGTGCCAGCAGTTTATTCGATGCCCCTCTAGCGGGGGGTGGGGCAGATACGCAGTATTTT. Its protein is CASSLFDAPLAGGGADTQYF. The whole variable domain, remainder taken from reference TRBV28 and TRBJ2-3, is DVKVTQSSRYLVKRTGEKVFLECVQDMDHENMFWYRQDPGLGLRLIYFSYDVKMKEKGDIPEGYSVSREKKERFSLILESASTNQTSMYLCASSLFDAPLAGGGADTQYFGPGTRLTVL.

The chain carries TRBV7-8 and TRBJ1-5; 7 nucleotides match TRBD1. V gave up 5 bases and J gave up 4 bases; unmatched junction bases: 11. The CDR3 spans 16 residues. CDR1 is SGHVS, CDR2 FQNEAQ, per germline. CDR3 coding DNA: TGTGCCAGCAGCCGAGGGGACAGCAGTTGGAATCAGCCCCAGCATTTT. Its translation: CASSRGDSSWNQPQHF.

A single count supports this clone. The rearrangement links TRBV18 to TRBJ1-5; TRBD1 agrees at 8 bases. There are 14 residues in the CDR3. Trimming at V came to 5 bases and at J to 5 bases, leaving 5 bases not matched to a gene. Looked up from germline, CDR1 is KGHSH and CDR2 is LQKENI. This chain's CDR3 is CASSTGTGDQPQHF. The CDR3 DNA reads as TGTGCCAGCTCAACCGGGACAGGTGATCAGCCCCAGCATTTT. The variable domain in full, completed from reference TRBV18 and TRBJ1-5, reads NAGVMQNPRHLVRRRGQEARLRCSPMKGHSHVYWYRQLPEEGLKFMVYLQKENIIDESGMPKERFSAEFPKEGPSILRIQQVVRGDSAAYFCASSTGTGDQPQHFGDGTRLSIL.

This chain uses TRBV18 with TRBJ2-1, with D possibly matching TRBD2 (6 bases). Per the germline V gene, CDR1 is KGHSH and CDR2 is LQKENI. V lost 0 bases and J 3 bases, leaving 15 bases between the germline ends. This CDR3 has 17 amino acids. For the CDR3, the DNA is TGTGCCAGCTCACCACCGGGGCGGGGTCCGATCTACAATGAGCAGTTCTTC. Protein: CASSPPGRGPIYNEQFF.

V gene TRBV4-1 combines with J gene TRBJ1-3; 9 bases map to TRBD1. Germline CDR1 reads MGHRA; CDR2 reads YSYEKL. V gave up 1 base and J gave up 3 bases; unmatched junction bases: 1. The CDR3 length is 15 residues. The CDR3 region has the DNA TGCGCCAGCAGCCAAGGGACAGGGGTTGGAAACACCATATATTTT. The encoded protein is CASSQGTGVGNTIYF.

The J gene is TRBJ1-1, the V gene TRBV12-3 or TRBV12-4; D not resolved. The CDR3 spans 13 residues. V lost 2 bases to trimming and J lost 9 bases, with 13 bases between them. CDR3 DNA sequence: TGTGCCAGCAGTTTATTTGACACCGGCCAAGCTTTCTTT. Translated, it gives CASSLFDTGQAFF.

This rearrangement joins TRBV27 to TRBJ2-7, with TRBD1 matching over 7 bases. Germline V gene sequence: CDR1 MNHEY, CDR2 SMNVEV (reference sequence). There are 14 residues in the CDR3. The V and J ends lost 6 bases and 2 bases, in that order; junction bases with no gene match: 7. The CDR3 coding sequence is TGTGCCAGCAGCCAGACAGGGATCCCCTACGAGCAGTACTTC. Encoded protein: CASSQTGIPYEQYF.

The V gene is TRBV19, the J gene TRBJ2-7; no definite D call. V shed 5 bases and J shed 1 base, with 9 bases lying between them. The germline V gene encodes CDR1 LNHDA and CDR2 SQIVND (reference sequence). The CDR3 covers 13 residues. The CDR3 DNA reads as TGTGCCAGTAGTCGAGAGTCTTCCTACGAGCAGTACTTC. Translated: CASSRESSYEQYF.

This clone was recorded only once. This chain joins TRBV18 and TRBJ2-7, with D possibly being TRBD1 (5 bases). With 3 bases removed from V and 4 bases from J, the gap between germline ends came to 16 bases. The germline V gene has CDR1 KGHSH and CDR2 LQKENI. The CDR3 covers 15 residues. The DNA for the CDR3 is TGTGCCAGCTCACCCCAAGACAGTAAAGGGTACGAGCAGTACGTC. It specifies CASSPQDSKGYEQYV.

The chain's CDR3 is CASSLSDRRNEQFF. The CDR3 region has the DNA TGTGCCAGCAGCCTCTCGGACAGGCGGAATGAGCAGTTCTTC. The chain recombines TRBV7-3 with TRBJ2-1; 7 bases map to TRBD1. Per germline, CDR1 SGHTA and CDR2 FQGTGA. The CDR3 runs to 14 residues. Losses at the gene ends were 5 bases for V and 7 bases for J; bases not matched to a gene: 8.

Note on this clone: The sample holds other DNA sequences that translate to the same CDR3. This chain uses TRBV18 with TRBJ1-1; 8 bases align to TRBD1. Unmatched junction bases numbered 5, after V lost 3 bases and J lost 5 bases. The CDR3 length is 14 residues. The germline CDR1 and CDR2 sequences are KGHSH and LQKENI. For the CDR3, the DNA is TGTGCCAGCTCACCGCAGGGGGCAGGGACTGAAGCTTTCTTT. This translates into CASSPQGAGTEAFF.

This clone has just one count. The V call is TRBV11-2, the J call TRBJ1-1, with 9 bases fitting TRBD1. V shed 5 bases, J shed 0 bases, and the junction held 4 bases outside the gene matches. The CDR3 sequence is 15 residues long. CDR1 is SGHAT, CDR2 FQNNGV, per germline. Here the CDR3 reads CASSPRQGVNTEAFF. CDR3 DNA sequence: TGTGCCAGCAGCCCACGACAGGGGGTGAACACTGAAGCTTTCTTT.

The chain employs TRBV5-1 and TRBJ2-1; 7 bases fit TRBD2. J gave up 9 bases and V 0 bases, and 9 bases lay outside the gene matches. Germline V gene sequence: CDR1 SGHRS, CDR2 YFSETQ. The CDR3 is made up of 15 amino acids. The CDR3 is CASSLDVLARSEQFF. Written as DNA, the CDR3 is TGCGCCAGCAGCTTGGACGTACTAGCGCGGAGTGAGCAGTTCTTC.

This chain joins TRBV5-5 and TRBJ2-7, with D perhaps TRBD2 (5 bases). This CDR3 is 12 amino acids long. With 2 bases removed from V and 2 bases from J, the gap between germline ends came to 5 bases. Germline V lookup: CDR1 SGHKS, CDR2 YYEKEE (reference sequence). In nucleotides, the CDR3 is TGTGCCAGCAGCTTCGGGGCCTACGAGCAGTACTTC. Protein: CASSFGAYEQYF.

This CDR3 is CASSYYRGAGYEQFF. The CDR3, as DNA: TGTGCCAGCAGTTACTACAGGGGTGCAGGCTATGAGCAGTTCTTC. The chain is built from TRBV6-5 and TRBJ2-1; TRBD1 aligns across 7 bases. With 1 base clipped from V and 8 bases from J, the junction kept 8 bases outside the gene matches. This CDR3 region has 15 residues. Germline loops: CDR1 MNHEY, CDR2 SVGAGI.

The chain combines TRBV2 with TRBJ2-7; 7 bases fit TRBD2. Losses at the gene ends were 0 bases for V and 7 bases for J; bases not matched to a gene: 3. Looked up from germline, CDR1 is SNHLY and CDR2 is FYNNEI. The CDR3 runs to 13 residues. CDR3 protein: CASSEANGGEQYV. CDR3 coding DNA: TGTGCCAGCAGTGAAGCCAACGGGGGGGAGCAGTACGTC.

This chain connects TRBV5-6 to TRBJ2-3, with D tentatively TRBD1 (6 bases). This CDR3 spans 13 amino acids. Per the germline V gene, CDR1 is SGHDT and CDR2 is YYEEEE. The V and J ends lost 6 bases and 3 bases respectively, with 11 bases between them. The CDR3 loop is CASTRQGTDTQYF. In DNA form, the CDR3 reads TGTGCCAGCACGAGGCAGGGGACAGATACGCAGTATTTT.

This clone was detected once. This chain links TRBV10-3 with TRBJ2-3; 8 bases fit TRBD2. CDR1 and CDR2 from the germline V gene are ENHRY and SYGVKD. With V trimmed by 8 bases and J by 1 base, 5 bases remained unmatched. The CDR3 is made up of 14 amino acids. This CDR3 is CAILGSGGTDTQYF. CDR3 nucleotide sequence: TGTGCCATCCTGGGTAGCGGGGGCACAGATACGCAGTATTTT.

This clone was seen a handful of times. In the same sample, other DNA sequences code for this CDR3. This chain joins TRBV5-1 and TRBJ1-1; 7 bases are a match to TRBD1. Per the germline V gene, CDR1 is SGHRS and CDR2 is YFSETQ. Trimming removed 2 bases from V and 0 bases from J; junction bases left unmatched: 4. CDR3 length: 15 amino acids. This CDR3 is CASSLGTAMNTEAFF. DNA for the CDR3: TGCGCCAGCAGCTTAGGGACAGCCATGAACACTGAAGCTTTCTTT.

The V gene is TRBV27, the J gene TRBJ2-1, with TRBD2 as a possible D gene (7 bases). Germline CDR1 and CDR2: MNHEY and SMNVEV (reference sequence). Trimming left V 2 bases short and J 0 bases short, with 23 bases between. There are 20 residues in the CDR3. This CDR3 reads CASSLVGGARPKSSYNEQFF. DNA for the CDR3: TGTGCCAGCAGTTTAGTAGGGGGGGCGCGACCCAAAAGCTCCTACAATGAGCAGTTCTTC.

V is TRBV11-2 and J is TRBJ1-3, with D uncertain. The CDR3 is 13 residues long. The germline CDR1 and CDR2 sequences are SGHAT and FQNNGV. V was trimmed by 4 bases and J by 4 bases, leaving 8 bases between them. The CDR3 here is CASSSQEGNTIYF. The DNA of the CDR3 is TGTGCCAGCAGCTCCCAAGAGGGAAACACCATATATTTT.

The CDR3 here is CASSRATIRNTIYF. The CDR3, as DNA: TGTGCCAGCAGCCGAGCAACGATACGAAACACCATATATTTT. This chain uses TRBV3-1 (or the pseudogene TRBV3-2) with TRBJ1-3; D remains ambiguous. The ends were cut back, 4 bases at V and 5 bases at J, with 12 bases in the middle. Germline V gene lookup returns CDR1 LGHDT and CDR2 YNNKEL (reference sequence). This CDR3 is built from 14 residues.

The genes are TRBV4-1 and TRBJ1-1, with 7 bases aligning to TRBD1. The length of the CDR3 is 14 residues. V lost 4 bases and J lost 5; bases outside the gene matches: 7. Germline-derived CDR1 and CDR2 are MGHRA and YSYEKL. The CDR3 sequence: CASSRGQEGTEAFF. DNA of the CDR3: TGCGCCAGCAGCCGAGGACAGGAAGGTACTGAAGCTTTCTTT.

The chain uses TRBV13 and TRBJ2-1; 7 positions match TRBD1. Germline values: CDR1 PRHDT, CDR2 FYEKMQ (reference sequence). The CDR3 sequence is 15 residues long. With V trimmed by 0 bases and J by 7 bases, 6 bases remained unmatched. In nucleotides, the CDR3 is TGTGCCAGCAGCTTAGGTTTCCCAGGGGGTAATGAGCAGTTCTTC. Translated: CASSLGFPGGNEQFF.

V usage is TRBV7-2 and J usage is TRBJ1-2, with TRBD1 as a possible D gene (6 bases). Trimming took 6 bases from V and 5 from J, leaving 13 bases between them. The germline CDR1 and CDR2 sequences are SGHTA and FQGNSA. This CDR3 is built from 13 residues. The CDR3 sequence: CASRLQGSYGYTF. In DNA, the CDR3 is TGTGCCAGCAGATTACAGGGATCTTATGGCTACACCTTC.

This sequence joins TRBV5-4 and TRBJ2-4, with TRBD2 as a possible D gene (5 bases). Between the trimmed V and J ends, which lost 4 bases and 0 bases, there was a span of 20 bases. CDR3 length: 18 residues. CDR1 SGHNT and CDR2 YYREEE come from the germline V gene (reference sequence). The chain's CDR3 is CASSPPAAGELAKNIQYF. For the CDR3, the DNA is TGTGCCAGCAGCCCCCCTGCGGCGGGTGAGCTAGCCAAAAACATTCAGTACTTC.

This chain links TRBV5-4 with TRBJ1-1; 9 nucleotides line up with TRBD1. V was clipped by 4 bases and J by 0 bases; unmatched bases: 4. Germline loops: CDR1 SGHNT, CDR2 YYREEE (reference sequence). The CDR3 spans 15 residues. The CDR3 bases are TGTGCCAGCAGCGTGGGACAGGGCATGAACACTGAAGCTTTCTTT. Its protein product is CASSVGQGMNTEAFF.